Listed here are 6 T cell receptor beta chains from one sample, sequenced in a study of shared clonotypes between healthy human individuals. Sequenced by immunoSEQ multiplex PCR; TCRdb stores in-frame clones only, minus some. The top ten clones hold roughly 2% of a sample with about 680,000 clones, 73% of them seen once. The specimen was memory CD4+ T cells sorted from blood. Indicated subset: CD45RA-negative fraction. The source is a woman in her thirties in good health.

The rearrangement links TRBV21-1 to TRBJ2-7; no check of the table's D call, TRBD1, against the DNA was made. TRBV21-1 is a listed pseudogene. There are 16 residues in the CDR3. The CDR3 nucleotides are TGTGCCAGCAGCAAAGGCCGAACAGGTGTCGCCTACGAGCAGTACTTC. Translating it yields CASSKGRTGVAYEQYF.

This chain links TRBV19 with TRBJ2-7; no clear D. Deletions cut 9 bases from V and 4 bases from J, with 4 bases between. Germline lookup yields CDR1 LNHDA and CDR2 SQIVND (reference sequence). The CDR3 covers 9 residues. The CDR3 DNA is TGTGCCAGCCCTTACGAGCAGTACTTC. It codes for CASPYEQYF.

V gene TRBV2 combines with J gene TRBJ2-3, with D uncertain. V lost 6 bases, J lost 0 bases, and 19 bases lay in between. CDR3 length: 17 amino acids. CDR1 and CDR2 (germline): SNHLY, FYNNEI. The CDR3 DNA is TGTGCCAGCAGATTTGAAGCGTACCCCCCTAGCACAGATACGCAGTATTTT. Translating gives CASRFEAYPPSTDTQYF. Supplemented by reference TRBV2 and TRBJ2-3, the full variable domain reads EPEVTQTPSHQVTQMGQEVILRCVPISNHLYFYWYRQILGQKVEFLVSFYNNEISEKSEIFDDQFSVERPDGSNFTLKIRSTKLEDSAMYFCASRFEAYPPSTDTQYFGPGTRLTVL.

The chain is built from TRBV28 and TRBJ2-5; D not resolved. V lost 4 bases and J lost 3, with 9 bases in between. This CDR3 has 13 amino acids. Germline assignment: CDR1 MDHEN and CDR2 SYDVKM. CDR3 DNA sequence: TGTGCCAGCAGTTCATCTAGGGAAGAGACCCAGTACTTC. This gives the protein CASSSSREETQYF. Looking up the rest from reference TRBV28 and TRBJ2-5 gives the full variable domain: DVKVTQSSRYLVKRTGEKVFLECVQDMDHENMFWYRQDPGLGLRLIYFSYDVKMKEKGDIPEGYSVSREKKERFSLILESASTNQTSMYLCASSSSREETQYFGPGTRLLVL.

This chain links TRBV28 with TRBJ1-3, with D uncertain. This CDR3 has 15 amino acids. From germline, CDR1 is MDHEN and CDR2 SYDVKM. V gave up 1 base and J gave up 0 bases, with 7 bases separating them. For the CDR3, the DNA is TGTGCCAGCAGTTTATACCCAGTCTCTGGAAACACCATATATTTT. Residues: CASSLYPVSGNTIYF.

The chain carries TRBV7-8 and TRBJ1-3; perhaps TRBD1 as D (5 bases). Trimming removed 1 base from V and 1 base from J, with 11 bases in between. This CDR3 is 16 amino acids long. Germline CDR1 reads SGHVS; CDR2 reads FQNEAQ. CDR3 bases: TGTGCCAGCAGCTTAGTCGGGGGGACGTCTGGAAACACCATATATTTT. Residues: CASSLVGGTSGNTIYF.